A single sample is the source of the 5 T cell receptor beta chains below, sequenced in a study of persistence of HIV-infected CD4 T cells. The stimulus was an HIV-1 Gag 15-mer peptide pool, 0.85 to 1 ug/peptide/mL. CD40L-negative CD69-negative CD45RO-high memory CD4+ T cells were sorted as populations depleted of antigen-responding cells. This was the immunoSEQ version 4 assay in survey mode. Profiled with immunoSEQ multiplex PCR; TCRdb holds only in-frame clones, not every one. Among approximately 40,000 clones listed, 78% were seen once. Their target antigens are unknown. Sample: CD4+ T cells sorted from PBMCs after approximately 20-hour stimulation, taken from a patient who received antiretroviral therapy. The receptors were gathered from an adult man with HIV who was CMV-seropositive.

V and J are TRBV7-9 and TRBJ2-2, with D unclear. The CDR3 spans 16 residues. In germline, CDR1 is SEHNR, CDR2 FQNEAQ (reference sequence). Trimming removed 4 bases at V and 0 bases at J, with 12 bases between. CDR3 loop: CASSSPFSANTGELFF. CDR3 bases: TGTGCCAGCAGCTCCCCCTTTAGTGCGAACACCGGGGAGCTGTTTTTT.

The rearrangement joins TRBV30 to TRBJ1-1; 9 nucleotides match TRBD1. Trimming at V came to 4 bases and at J to 1 base, leaving 13 bases not matched to a gene. The CDR3 totals 17 residues. Germline lookup yields CDR1 GTSNPN and CDR2 SVGIG (reference sequence). For the CDR3, the DNA is TGTGCCTGGAACAATCCCGGGGCGGGACAGGGGAACACTGAAGCTTTCTTT. Translating it yields CAWNNPGAGQGNTEAFF.

This clone has more than one count but fewer than ten. The rearrangement joins TRBV19 to TRBJ1-6; D is perhaps TRBD1 (5 bases). Germline V gene data show CDR1 as LNHDA and CDR2 as SQIVND (reference sequence). V was cut by 7 bases and J by 4 bases, with 14 bases left in between. This CDR3 region has 15 residues. CDR3 amino acids: CASTDVGRYNSPLHF. The CDR3 coding sequence is TGTGCCAGTACCGATGTGGGACGGTATAATTCACCCCTCCACTTT.

This chain connects TRBV6-5 to TRBJ2-5; TRBD2 matches 7 bases. This CDR3 is 13 amino acids long. The germline V gene encodes CDR1 MNHEY and CDR2 SVGAGI. The junction had 7 bases not matched to a gene; V was cut back by 7 bases and J by 5 bases. The CDR3 DNA reads TGTGCCAGCACCGAATGGGGGGGGGAGACCCAGTACTTC. Translating gives CASTEWGGETQYF.

This clone was seen more than once but under ten times. The chain combines TRBV5-4 with TRBJ2-7; tentatively, D is TRBD2 (5 bases). The V end lost 0 bases, the J end lost 7 bases, and 11 bases lay between the germline ends. Germline CDR1 SGHNT, CDR2 YYREEE (reference sequence). The CDR3 loop spans 13 amino acids. Written as DNA, the CDR3 is TGTGCCAGCAGCTTGGAGATTAGGAGGGAGCAGTACTTC. Encoded protein: CASSLEIRREQYF.